This T cell receptor beta chain was profiled in a study of regulatory T cells in long-lasting Graves disease. TCR beta libraries were built with iRepertoire HTBI primers and Arm-PCR of CDR3 regions. Per the study methods: Segment identification across samples yielded about 60 TRBV and 13 to 15 TRBJ segments. Using its own MiXCR run on the multiplex PCR reads, TCRdb lists one record per CDR3 protein. The V and J calls shown here were made by TCRdb, not taken from the authors' results. Among about 350,000 distinct CDR3 sequences listed, approximately 15% were seen once. The germline gives CDR1 MDHEN, CDR2 SYDVKM. This CDR3 has 15 residues. Trimming removed 5 bases at V and 1 base at J, with 15 bases between. Time point denoted: newly diagnosed GD, antithyroid drugs for less than 3 months. Isolated PBMC RNA provided the starting material for the TCR library. This clonotype was seen repeatedly, ten times or more.

These sequences were also reported in another study, on T cells in Graves' hyperthyroidism and ophthalmopathy. That source reports: Stable hyperthyroidism: no ophthalmopathy progression over 18 months of follow-up. In the first-round RT-PCR of the TCR CDR3, the HTBI primer set was used.

The clonotype was recovered from a middle-aged man with Graves disease. Here the sequenced sample was peripheral blood mononuclear cells (PBMCs), taken at new diagnosis, from a patient treated with antithyroid drugs. The rearrangement joins TRBV28 to TRBJ2-7; tentative D call: TRBD1 (6 bases). The DNA of the CDR3 is TGTGCCAGCAGTGAGCAGGGGTCTCTTTCCTACGAGCAGTACTTC. This gives the protein CASSEQGSLSYEQYF.